Listed here are 10 T cell receptor beta chains from one sample, sequenced in a study of T cells in Graves' hyperthyroidism and ophthalmopathy (dated by TCRdb to about 2019). The protocol used for the library was multiplex PCR. The data were produced on an Illumina HiSeq 2000. Amplification of TCR beta CDR3 regions was carried out from RNA transcripts. The TCR CDR3 was subjected to a first round of RT-PCR using the HTBI primer set and the Qiagen OneStep RT-PCR kit. In-frame beta chains were kept once TCRdb had trimmed the public reads at Q25 with fastp and called clones with MiXCR. Rows are unified per CDR3 protein, each entry keeping the most common DNA and genes. This sample is represented by roughly 260,000 distinct CDR3 sequences; approximately 14% of them were singletons. In total, the top ten clones hold 13% of the sample. Sequencing was carried out using blood. All receptors come from a woman in her thirties or forties with Graves' hyperthyroidism that later progressed to Graves' ophthalmopathy.

In this sample, this clonotype turned up many times. This chain joins TRBV7-2 and TRBJ1-6; 8 nucleotides agree with TRBD1. The ends lost 6 bases at V and 4 bases at J; junction bases unmatched: 8. The CDR3 contains 16 residues. Germline CDR1 is SGHTA and CDR2 is FQGNSA. The CDR3 DNA sequence: TGTGCCAGCAGAAGAAAGACAGGGGAGTATAATTCACCCCTCCACTTT. Translation: CASRRKTGEYNSPLHF.

The sample holds many counts of this clonotype. J is TRBJ1-6 and V is TRBV7-2; D call uncertain. CDR3 length: 15 amino acids. Trimming removed 2 bases from V and 7 bases from J, with 12 bases in between. Looked up from germline, CDR1 is SGHTA and CDR2 is FQGNSA. CDR3 nucleotides: TGTGCCAGCAGCTTATTGGTACAGCAGAATTCACCCCTCCACTTT. Translating it yields CASSLLVQQNSPLHF.

This clonotype was counted only a few times. In nucleotides, the CDR3 is TGTGCCAGCAGGTCAGGGGTTACTAATGAAAAACTGTTTTTT. Amino acid sequence: CASRSGVTNEKLFF. The J gene is TRBJ1-4, the V gene TRBV7-9, with D tentatively TRBD1 (6 bases). The CDR3 length is 14 residues. CDR1 and CDR2 from the germline V gene are SEHNR and FQNEAQ (reference sequence). V lost 6 bases and J lost 2, with 10 bases in between.

This clonotype was recorded many times. The genes are TRBV11-2 and TRBJ2-5; D is ambiguous. Per the germline V gene, CDR1 is SGHAT and CDR2 is FQNNGV. The CDR3 totals 11 residues. V was clipped by 5 bases and J by 3 bases, with 4 bases between them. The DNA of the CDR3 is TGTGCCAGCAGCACCGAAGAGACCCAGTACTTC. It encodes CASSTEETQYF.

This chain connects TRBV7-8 to TRBJ2-5; 9 bases map to TRBD2. Germline loops: CDR1 SGHVS, CDR2 FQNEAQ. The V segment lost 0 bases and the J segment 3 bases; nucleotides outside the gene matches: 11. CDR3 length: 18 amino acids. CDR3 sequence reads: CASSLARGLAGLKETQYF. The CDR3 coding sequence is TGTGCCAGCAGCTTAGCGAGGGGCCTAGCGGGATTAAAAGAGACCCAGTACTTC.

DNA of the CDR3: TGTGCCAGCAGTTCTAGGTCCCTTGGCTCCTACGAGCAGTACTTC. This translates into CASSSRSLGSYEQYF. The rearrangement uses TRBV7-6 and TRBJ2-7, with D uncertain. V was cut by 6 bases and J by 0 bases, with 15 bases left in between. CDR1 and CDR2 from the germline V gene are SGHVS and FNYEAQ. The CDR3 totals 15 residues. Full variable domain (missing parts from reference TRBV7-6 and TRBJ2-7): GAGVSQSPRYKVTKRGQDVALRCDPISGHVSLYWYRQALGQGPEFLTYFNYEAQQDKSGLPNDRFSAERPEGSISTLTIQRTEQRDSAMYRCASSSRSLGSYEQYFGPGTRLTVT.

The sample holds many counts of this clonotype. V and J are TRBV12-3 or TRBV12-4 and TRBJ2-6, with a weak D call TRBD1 (6 bases). V was clipped by 5 bases and J by 0 bases, with 17 bases between them. The CDR3 is 18 residues long. The DNA of the CDR3 is TGTGCCAGCAGTCCGGGAACAGGGCAGAGCTCTGGGGCCAACGTCCTGACTTTC. It yields the protein CASSPGTGQSSGANVLTF.

This clonotype was found a few times. The chain recombines TRBV7-3 with TRBJ2-1; D gene uncertain. This CDR3 has 11 residues. Germline V gives CDR1 SGHTA, CDR2 FQGTGA. V shed 1 base and J shed 9 bases, with 4 bases lying between them. The CDR3 DNA reads as TGTGCCAGCAGCTTAAACGGTGAGCAGTTCTTC. The encoded protein is CASSLNGEQFF.

This clonotype was recorded many times. The CDR3 sequence: CASSSSRKTGISYEQYF. The CDR3 DNA reads as TGTGCCAGCAGTTCTTCCCGGAAGACAGGTATCTCCTACGAGCAGTACTTC. This chain links TRBV2 with TRBJ2-7; a possible D gene is TRBD1 (6 bases). The V end lost 5 bases, the J end lost 0 bases, and 20 bases lay between the germline ends. Germline V gene sequence: CDR1 SNHLY, CDR2 FYNNEI. The CDR3 covers 17 residues.

This clonotype was counted between two and nine times. V usage is TRBV5-4 and J usage is TRBJ2-3; TRBD1 agrees at 7 bases. With 5 bases clipped from V and 1 base from J, the junction kept 22 bases outside the gene matches. The CDR3 is 20 residues long. Germline values: CDR1 SGHNT, CDR2 YYREEE (reference sequence). The CDR3: CASRHRDSYFRGSGTDTQYF. The CDR3 bases are TGTGCCAGCAGACATCGGGACAGCTACTTCAGGGGGTCCGGCACAGATACGCAGTATTTT.